Listed here is a single T cell receptor beta chain. Other DNA sequences in this sample translate to the same CDR3. In the original workflow: Estimation of nucleated cell counts relied on the amplification of reference gene primers. Only in-frame clones appear in the TCRdb table, and some are missing; sequencing was by immunoSEQ multiplex PCR. V and J calls and clone size are given by that table; D and trimming were obtained from the DNA. The sample lists about 200,000 clones; 89% were seen once. The CDR3 runs to 14 residues. V lost 0 bases to trimming and J lost 0 bases, with 6 bases between them. CDR1 and CDR2 (germline): SGDLS, YYNGEE. Donors were grouped by their self-reported clinical history. This entry comes from a study of blood T cell repertoires in COVID-19. About the research overall: The United States, Italy and Spain were the sources of the acute and convalescent COVID-19 samples. T cells, B-cell-depleted T cells, or PBMCs provided the cDNA or gDNA that served as material.

Sequenced input: PBMCs or T cells enriched from blood (not recorded which). The rearrangement uses TRBV9 and TRBJ1-1; D call uncertain. The receptor's source is a middle-aged woman with acute COVID-19. CDR3 DNA sequence: TGTGCCAGCAGCGTAGGTACGGTGAACACTGAAGCTTTCTTT. This translates into CASSVGTVNTEAFF.